This T cell receptor beta chain emerged from a study of T cells in Graves' hyperthyroidism and ophthalmopathy. Amplification of TCR beta CDR3 regions was performed using RNA transcripts as template. An initial round of RT-PCR targeting the TCR CDR3 relied on the HTBI primer set. TCRdb redid the calling of the multiplex PCR reads with MiXCR, one entry per CDR3 protein. The table records about 840,000 distinct CDR3 sequences, more than 30% of them present only once. Germline CDR1 reads SGHTA; CDR2 reads FQGNSA. The CDR3 runs 16 residues. V lost 4 bases and J 1 base, leaving 13 bases between the germline ends. On this clonotype itself: The antigen remains undetermined.

Broader study findings: Median prediction lead before ophthalmopathy onset was six to eight months with the model. Blood also contained most expanded thyroid clonotypes above 0.001.

The origin of this receptor is a man between 18 and 29 years old with Graves' hyperthyroidism. V gene TRBV7-2 combines with J gene TRBJ2-2; D may be TRBD1 (6 bases). The material sequenced was blood. The CDR3 loop is CASSSQLGQNTGELFF. The CDR3 DNA reads as TGTGCCAGCAGCTCCCAGTTGGGACAGAACACCGGGGAGCTGTTTTTT.